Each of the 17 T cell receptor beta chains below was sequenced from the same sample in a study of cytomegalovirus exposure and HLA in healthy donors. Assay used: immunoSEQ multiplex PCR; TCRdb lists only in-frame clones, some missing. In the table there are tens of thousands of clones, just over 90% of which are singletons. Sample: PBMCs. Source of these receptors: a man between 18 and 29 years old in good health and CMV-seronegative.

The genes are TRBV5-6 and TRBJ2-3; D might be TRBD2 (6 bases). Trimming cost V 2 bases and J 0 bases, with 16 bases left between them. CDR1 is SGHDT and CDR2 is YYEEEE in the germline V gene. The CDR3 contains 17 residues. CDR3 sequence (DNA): TGTGCCAGCAGCTTCTTCAGCTTTGCGGGGAGCACAGATACGCAGTATTTT. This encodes CASSFFSFAGSTDTQYF.

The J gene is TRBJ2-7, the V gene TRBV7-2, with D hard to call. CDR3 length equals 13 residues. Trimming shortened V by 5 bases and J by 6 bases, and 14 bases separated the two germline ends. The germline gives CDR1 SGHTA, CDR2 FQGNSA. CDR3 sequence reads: CASSTRVGSEQYF. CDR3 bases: TGTGCCAGCAGCACGAGAGTTGGTAGCGAGCAGTACTTC.

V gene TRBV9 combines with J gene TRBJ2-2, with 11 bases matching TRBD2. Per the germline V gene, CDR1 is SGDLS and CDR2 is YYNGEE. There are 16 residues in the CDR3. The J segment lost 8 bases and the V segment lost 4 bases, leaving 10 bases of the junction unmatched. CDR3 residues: CASSLRTSGFMGELFF. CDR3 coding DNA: TGTGCCAGCAGCTTAAGGACTAGCGGGTTTATGGGGGAGCTGTTTTTT.

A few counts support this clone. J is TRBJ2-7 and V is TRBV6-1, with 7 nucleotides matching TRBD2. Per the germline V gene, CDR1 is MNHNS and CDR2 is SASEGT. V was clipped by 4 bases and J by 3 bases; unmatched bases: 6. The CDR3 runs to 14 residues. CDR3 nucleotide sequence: TGTGCCAGCAGTGCCGCTAGCGGACTCTACGAGCAGTACTTC. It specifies CASSAASGLYEQYF.

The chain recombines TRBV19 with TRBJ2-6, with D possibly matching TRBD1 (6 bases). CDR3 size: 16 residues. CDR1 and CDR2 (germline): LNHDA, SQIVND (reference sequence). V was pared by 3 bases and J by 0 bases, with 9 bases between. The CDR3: CASSMGHYSGANVLTF. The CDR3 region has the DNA TGTGCCAGTAGTATGGGACACTACTCTGGGGCCAACGTCCTGACTTTC.

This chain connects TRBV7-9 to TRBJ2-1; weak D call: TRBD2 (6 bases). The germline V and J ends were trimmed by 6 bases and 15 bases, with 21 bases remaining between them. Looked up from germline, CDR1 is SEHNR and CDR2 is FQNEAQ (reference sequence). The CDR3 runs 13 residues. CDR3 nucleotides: TGTGCCAGCAGTCTAGAGGGGTGGGAGGTGCTGTTCTTC. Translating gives CASSLEGWEVLFF.

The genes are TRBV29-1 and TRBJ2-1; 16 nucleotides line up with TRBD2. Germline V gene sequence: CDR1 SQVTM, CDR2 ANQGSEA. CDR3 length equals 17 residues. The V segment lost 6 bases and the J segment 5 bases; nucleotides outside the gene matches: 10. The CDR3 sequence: CSVDKGLAGGWHNEQFF. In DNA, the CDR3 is TGCAGCGTCGACAAGGGACTAGCGGGAGGGTGGCACAATGAGCAGTTCTTC.

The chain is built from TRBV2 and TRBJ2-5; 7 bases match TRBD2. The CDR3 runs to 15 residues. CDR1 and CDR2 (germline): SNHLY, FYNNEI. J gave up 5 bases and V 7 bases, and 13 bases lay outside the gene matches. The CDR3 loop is CASIEAGDHGETQYF. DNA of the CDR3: TGTGCCAGCATCGAGGCGGGAGATCATGGGGAGACCCAGTACTTC. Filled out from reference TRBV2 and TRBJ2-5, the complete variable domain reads EPEVTQTPSHQVTQMGQEVILRCVPISNHLYFYWYRQILGQKVEFLVSFYNNEISEKSEIFDDQFSVERPDGSNFTLKIRSTKLEDSAMYFCASIEAGDHGETQYFGPGTRLLVL.

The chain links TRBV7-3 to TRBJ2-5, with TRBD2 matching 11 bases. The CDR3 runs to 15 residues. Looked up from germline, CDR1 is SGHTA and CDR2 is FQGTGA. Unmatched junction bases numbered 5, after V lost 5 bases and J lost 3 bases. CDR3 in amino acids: CASSVTSGREETQYF. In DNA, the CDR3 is TGTGCCAGCAGCGTTACTAGCGGGAGAGAAGAGACCCAGTACTTC.

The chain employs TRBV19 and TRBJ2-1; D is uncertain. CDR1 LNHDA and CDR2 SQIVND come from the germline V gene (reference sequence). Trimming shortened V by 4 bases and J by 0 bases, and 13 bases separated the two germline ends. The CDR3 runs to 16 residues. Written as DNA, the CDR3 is TGTGCCAGTAGTACAACAGCTACGAGCTCCTACAATGAGCAGTTCTTC. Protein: CASSTTATSSYNEQFF.

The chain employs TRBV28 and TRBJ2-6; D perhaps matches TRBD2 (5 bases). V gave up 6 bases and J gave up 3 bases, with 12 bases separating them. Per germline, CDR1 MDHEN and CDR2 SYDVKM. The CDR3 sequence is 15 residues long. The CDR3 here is CASRPTAGGANVLTF. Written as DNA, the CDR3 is TGTGCCAGCAGGCCCACGGCGGGTGGGGCCAACGTCCTGACTTTC.

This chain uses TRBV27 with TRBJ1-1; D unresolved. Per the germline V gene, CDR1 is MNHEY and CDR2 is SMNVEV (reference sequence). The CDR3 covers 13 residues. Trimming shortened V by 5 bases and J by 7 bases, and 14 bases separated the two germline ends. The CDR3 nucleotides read TGTGCCAGCAGTCTAACGCTGCGGGGTGAAGCTTTCTTT. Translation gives CASSLTLRGEAFF.

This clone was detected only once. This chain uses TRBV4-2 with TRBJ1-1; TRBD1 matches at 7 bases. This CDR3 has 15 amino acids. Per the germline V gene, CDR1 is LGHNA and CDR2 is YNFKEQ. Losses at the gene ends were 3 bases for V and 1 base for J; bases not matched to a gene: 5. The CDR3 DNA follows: TGTGCCAGCAGCCAGTACGGGACAGAGAACACTGAAGCTTTCTTT. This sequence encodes CASSQYGTENTEAFF.

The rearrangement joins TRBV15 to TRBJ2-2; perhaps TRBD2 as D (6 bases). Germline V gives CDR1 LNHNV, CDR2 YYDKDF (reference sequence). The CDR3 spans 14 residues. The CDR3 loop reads CATRDRRGTGELFF. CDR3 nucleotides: TGTGCGACTAGGGACCGCCGAGGCACCGGGGAGCTGTTTTTT.

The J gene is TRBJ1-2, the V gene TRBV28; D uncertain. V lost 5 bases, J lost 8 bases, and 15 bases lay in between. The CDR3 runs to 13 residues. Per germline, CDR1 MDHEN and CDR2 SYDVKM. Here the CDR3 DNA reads TGTGCCAGCAGTCTTTCGGGAAGTCGGGGCTACACCTTC. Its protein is CASSLSGSRGYTF.

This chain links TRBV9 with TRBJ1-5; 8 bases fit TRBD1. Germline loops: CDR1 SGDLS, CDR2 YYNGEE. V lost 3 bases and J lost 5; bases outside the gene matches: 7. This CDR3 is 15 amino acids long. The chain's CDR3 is CASSAEGDRYQPQHF. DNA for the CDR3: TGTGCCAGCAGCGCCGAGGGGGACAGGTATCAGCCCCAGCATTTT.

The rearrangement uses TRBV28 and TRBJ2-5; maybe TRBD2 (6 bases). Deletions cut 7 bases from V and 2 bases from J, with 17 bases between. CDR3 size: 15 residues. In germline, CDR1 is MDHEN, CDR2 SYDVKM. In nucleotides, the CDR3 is TGTGCCAGCACCCCTCAGGCCGGAGGGCAAGAGACCCAGTACTTC. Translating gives CASTPQAGGQETQYF.